These 13 T cell receptor beta chains originate from one sample sequenced in a study of blood T cells in healthy people across ages. Primers used in a second PCR of roughly 7 to 12 cycles were a sample-barcoded 5' primer and a J-beta primer mix. TCRdb passed the 5' RACE reads through MiXCR, listing each CDR3 protein once. The table includes 1.5 million or so distinct CDR3 sequences, approximately 42% detected once. The sample consisted of blood. The source is a woman aged 18-29 years in good health.

The chain links TRBV20-1 to TRBJ2-5; 9 nucleotides align to TRBD2. CDR1 DFQATT and CDR2 SNEGSKA come from the germline V gene (reference sequence). The CDR3 totals 16 residues. After removal of 6 bases from V and 2 bases from J, the junction contained 13 bases not matched to a gene. The CDR3 here is CSAKGVAAGGQETQYF. In DNA form, the CDR3 reads TGCAGTGCCAAAGGAGTTGCCGCGGGGGGGCAAGAGACCCAGTACTTC.

This clonotype has ten or more counts. CDR3 loop: CASSFRVGDYGYTF. The CDR3 DNA follows: TGTGCCAGCAGTTTCAGGGTAGGGGACTATGGCTACACCTTC. The J gene is TRBJ1-2, the V gene TRBV27, with a tentative D call TRBD1 (5 bases). From germline, CDR1 is MNHEY and CDR2 SMNVEV (reference sequence). The V end lost 3 bases, the J end lost 3 bases, and 11 bases lay between the germline ends. The CDR3 spans 14 residues.

In this sample, this clonotype turned up a few times. V is TRBV20-1 and J is TRBJ2-5, with 7 bases fitting TRBD1. The tail of the sequence fits TRBJ2-7 better, so the J call may be wrong. CDR1 is DFQATT and CDR2 is SNEGSKA in the germline V gene (reference sequence). The CDR3 has 12 amino acids. CDR3 region: CSARGQFDEQYF. CDR3 bases: TGCAGTGCTAGGGGACAGTTCGACGAGCAGTACTTC.

The chain couples TRBV20-1 to TRBJ2-2; D is ambiguous. Trimming removed 2 bases from V and 2 bases from J, with 15 bases in between. Germline CDR1 is DFQATT and CDR2 is SNEGSKA (reference sequence). There are 16 residues in the CDR3. In nucleotides, the CDR3 is TGCAGTGCTAGACTTCGGCTTACCTCAAACACCGGGGAGCTGTTTTTT. Translation gives CSARLRLTSNTGELFF.

This clonotype was detected only a few times. The chain joins TRBV6-1 to TRBJ2-1; 9 nucleotides line up with TRBD2. The CDR3 sequence is 15 residues long. The trim removed 1 base at V and 9 bases at J, leaving 7 bases unmatched. Germline-derived CDR1 and CDR2 are MNHNS and SASEGT. The CDR3 here is CASSEGGAGGFEQFF. For the CDR3, the DNA is TGTGCCAGCAGTGAAGGGGGAGCGGGGGGTTTTGAGCAGTTCTTC.

There are a few counts of this clonotype. The chain couples TRBV27 to TRBJ2-7; 8 nucleotides agree with TRBD1. This CDR3 is 17 amino acids long. CDR1 MNHEY and CDR2 SMNVEV come from the germline V gene (reference sequence). V was clipped by 2 bases and J by 1 base; unmatched bases: 10. CDR3 amino acids: CASSLTRGQVKSYEQYF. In DNA, the CDR3 is TGTGCCAGCAGTTTAACCCGGGGACAGGTCAAGTCCTACGAGCAGTACTTC.

CDR3 nucleotide sequence: TGTGCCAGCATCGCGGGGGGCAAGGGAACCCAGTACTTC. Translation gives CASIAGGKGTQYF. The J gene is TRBJ2-5, the V gene TRBV25-1; TRBD2 aligns across 8 bases. This CDR3 has 13 amino acids. The V gene end was trimmed by 7 bases and the J gene end by 8 bases; junction bases not matched to a gene: 9. Germline CDR1 reads MGHDK; CDR2 reads SYGVNS.

V and J are TRBV19 and TRBJ2-1; D not resolved. Germline CDR1 and CDR2: LNHDA and SQIVND (reference sequence). This CDR3 has 13 amino acids. Trimming took 1 base from V and 7 from J, leaving 8 bases between them. CDR3 sequence: CASSIGQPNEQFF. The CDR3 coding sequence is TGTGCCAGTAGTATAGGCCAGCCAAATGAGCAGTTCTTC. The whole variable domain, filled in from reference TRBV19 and TRBJ2-1, reads DGGITQSPKYLFRKEGQNVTLSCEQNLNHDAMYWYRQDPGQGLRLIYYSQIVNDFQKGDIAEGYSVSREKKESFPLTVTSAQKNPTAFYLCASSIGQPNEQFFGPGTRLTVL.

V usage is TRBV5-1 and J usage is TRBJ2-1; D call uncertain. Germline lookup yields CDR1 SGHRS and CDR2 YFSETQ. V was clipped by 5 bases and J by 0 bases, with 9 bases between them. The length of the CDR3 is 14 residues. CDR3 residues: CASRVATSYNEQFF. CDR3 DNA sequence: TGCGCCAGCAGAGTCGCTACCTCCTACAATGAGCAGTTCTTC.

The chain couples TRBV15 to TRBJ2-1; 11 bases align to TRBD2. V lost 3 bases to trimming and J lost 0 bases; unmatched junction nucleotides: 4. The CDR3 is 17 amino acids. Germline CDR1 reads LNHNV; CDR2 reads YYDKDF (reference sequence). CDR3 sequence reads: CATSSRLAGSSYNEQFF. CDR3 DNA sequence: TGTGCCACCAGCAGCCGACTAGCGGGAAGCTCCTACAATGAGCAGTTCTTC. Full variable domain (remainder filled in from reference TRBV15 and TRBJ2-1): DAMVIQNPRYQVTQFGKPVTLSCSQTLNHNVMYWYQQKSSQAPKLLFHYYDKDFNNEADTPDNFQSRRPNTSFCFLDIRSPGLGDTAMYLCATSSRLAGSSYNEQFFGPGTRLTVL.

The chain uses TRBV9 and TRBJ2-5; D is possibly TRBD1 (6 bases). The CDR3 runs 16 residues. V lost 4 bases and J lost 1, with 17 bases in between. The V gene's germline CDR1 is SGDLS and CDR2 YYNGEE. CDR3 in amino acids: CASSPRYTGTQETQYF. CDR3 coding DNA: TGTGCCAGCAGCCCCCGTTATACAGGGACCCAAGAGACCCAGTACTTC.

A few counts support this clonotype. The genes are TRBV11-2 and TRBJ2-7; 8 bases map to TRBD1. Germline lookup yields CDR1 SGHAT and CDR2 FQNNGV. The CDR3 spans 15 residues. The junction had 6 bases not matched to a gene; V was cut back by 0 bases and J by 5 bases. Here the CDR3 DNA reads TGTGCCAGCAGCTTAGATTCGGCAGGGGGCAACGAGCAGTACTTC. It codes for CASSLDSAGGNEQYF.

The rearrangement links TRBV15 to TRBJ2-3; possible D gene TRBD1, 5 bases. The V and J ends lost 0 bases and 0 bases respectively, with 10 bases between them. The V gene's germline CDR1 is LNHNV and CDR2 YYDKDF (reference sequence). This CDR3 region has 16 residues. The CDR3: CATSRDKQGSTDTQYF. Written as DNA, the CDR3 is TGTGCCACCAGCAGAGATAAGCAGGGTAGCACAGATACGCAGTATTTT.